The 5 T cell receptor beta chains presented below share a single source sample, sequenced in a study of a mutant IDH1 vaccine in newly diagnosed glioma. The time point here: baseline, week 1 (first vaccination visit). As to treatment: pre-vaccination baseline after standard-of-care therapy. Method: immunoSEQ multiplex PCR; TCRdb's copy keeps in-frame clones and lacks some. This table holds some 70,000 clones, about four fifths found once. Sequences were derived from PBMCs, sampled from a glioma patient treated with radiotherapy, temozolomide or both. The receptors were gathered from a man in his fifties with glioma.

The genes are TRBV5-1 and TRBJ1-5; D is unclear. Germline V lookup: CDR1 SGHRS, CDR2 YFSETQ. V was shortened by 0 bases and J by 4 bases, with 5 bases between the two germline ends. This CDR3 is built from 13 residues. As DNA, the CDR3 is TGCGCCAGCAGCTTGGAGCTAAATCAGCCCCAGCATTTT. Translating it yields CASSLELNQPQHF. Together with reference TRBV5-1 and TRBJ1-5, the CDR3 gives the full variable domain: KAGVTQTPRYLIKTRGQQVTLSCSPISGHRSVSWYQQTPGQGLQFLFEYFSETQRNKGNFPGRFSGRQFSNSRSEMNVSTLELGDSALYLCASSLELNQPQHFGDGTRLSIL.

The V and J genes are TRBV6-6 and TRBJ2-3; a weak D match, TRBD1 (5 bases). In germline, CDR1 is MNHNY, CDR2 SVGAGI (reference sequence). V was cut by 2 bases and J by 3 bases, with 6 bases left in between. There are 13 residues in the CDR3. The CDR3 sequence is CASSYDSTDTQYF. In DNA, the CDR3 is TGTGCCAGCAGTTACGACAGTACAGATACGCAGTATTTT.

This chain uses TRBV5-6 with TRBJ1-2; 7 nucleotides line up with TRBD1. This CDR3 region has 15 residues. V gave up 3 bases and J gave up 7 bases; unmatched junction bases: 12. Germline loops: CDR1 SGHDT, CDR2 YYEEEE. The CDR3 is CASSSTGPTLGGYTF. The CDR3 DNA sequence: TGTGCCAGCAGCTCGACAGGGCCGACCCTCGGTGGCTACACCTTC.

This clone was observed many times. J is TRBJ1-1 and V is TRBV4-1, with 9 bases lining up with TRBD1. This CDR3 is built from 15 residues. V shed 4 bases and J 5 bases; nucleotides not matched to a gene: 8. The germline gives CDR1 MGHRA, CDR2 YSYEKL. The CDR3 nucleotides are TGCGCCAGCAGCCCCTCTTTGACAGGGGGGACTGAAGCTTTCTTT. Its protein is CASSPSLTGGTEAFF.

The rearrangement links TRBV19 to TRBJ1-2; 7 bases match TRBD1. V shed 6 bases and J 5 bases; nucleotides not matched to a gene: 12. The CDR3 loop spans 15 amino acids. Germline-derived CDR1 and CDR2 are LNHDA and SQIVND (reference sequence). This CDR3 reads CASRKGTADEYGYTF. DNA of the CDR3: TGTGCCAGTAGGAAAGGGACAGCGGACGAATATGGCTACACCTTC.